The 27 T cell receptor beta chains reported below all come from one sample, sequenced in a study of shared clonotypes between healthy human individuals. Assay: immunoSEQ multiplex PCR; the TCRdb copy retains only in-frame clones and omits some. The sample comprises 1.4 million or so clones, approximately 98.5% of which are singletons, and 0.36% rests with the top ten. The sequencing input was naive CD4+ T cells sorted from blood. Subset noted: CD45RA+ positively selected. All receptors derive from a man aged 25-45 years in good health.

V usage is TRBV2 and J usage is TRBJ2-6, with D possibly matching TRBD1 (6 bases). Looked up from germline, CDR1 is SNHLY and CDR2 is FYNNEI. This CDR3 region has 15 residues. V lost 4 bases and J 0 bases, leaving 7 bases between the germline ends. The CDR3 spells CASSARGSGANVLTF. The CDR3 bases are TGTGCCAGCAGTGCCAGGGGCTCTGGGGCCAACGTCCTGACTTTC.

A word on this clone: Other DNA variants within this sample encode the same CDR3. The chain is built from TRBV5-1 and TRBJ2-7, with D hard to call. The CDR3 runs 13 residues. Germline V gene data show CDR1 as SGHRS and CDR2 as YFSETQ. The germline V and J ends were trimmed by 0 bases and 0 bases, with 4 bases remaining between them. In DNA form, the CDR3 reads TGCGCCAGCAGCTTGGTCCTCTCCTACGAGCAGTACTTC. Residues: CASSLVLSYEQYF.

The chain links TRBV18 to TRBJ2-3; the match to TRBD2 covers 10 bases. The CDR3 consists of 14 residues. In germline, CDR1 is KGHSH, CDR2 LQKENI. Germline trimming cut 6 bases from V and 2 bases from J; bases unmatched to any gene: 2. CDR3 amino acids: CASSTSGTTDTQYF. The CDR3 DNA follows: TGTGCCAGCTCCACTAGCGGGACCACAGATACGCAGTATTTT.

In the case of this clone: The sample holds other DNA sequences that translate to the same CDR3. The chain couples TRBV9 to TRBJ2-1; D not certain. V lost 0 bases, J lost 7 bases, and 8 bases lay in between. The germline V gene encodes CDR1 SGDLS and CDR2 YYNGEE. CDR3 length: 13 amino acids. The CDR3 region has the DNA TGTGCCAGCAGCGTAGCTCCCTTTAATGAGCAGTTCTTC. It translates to CASSVAPFNEQFF.

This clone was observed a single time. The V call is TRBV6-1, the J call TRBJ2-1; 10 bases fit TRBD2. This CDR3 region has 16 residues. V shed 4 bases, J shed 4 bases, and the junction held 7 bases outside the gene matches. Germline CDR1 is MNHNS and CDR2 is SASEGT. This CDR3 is CASSGPLAGQYNEQFF. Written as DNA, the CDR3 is TGTGCCAGCAGTGGCCCACTAGCGGGGCAATACAATGAGCAGTTCTTC.

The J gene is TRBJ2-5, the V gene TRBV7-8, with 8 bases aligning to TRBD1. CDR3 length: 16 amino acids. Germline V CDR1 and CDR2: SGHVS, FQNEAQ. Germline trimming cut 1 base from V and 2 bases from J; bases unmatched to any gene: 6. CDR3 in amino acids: CASSLVTGQGQETQYF. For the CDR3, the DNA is TGTGCCAGCAGCTTAGTTACCGGACAGGGTCAAGAGACCCAGTACTTC.

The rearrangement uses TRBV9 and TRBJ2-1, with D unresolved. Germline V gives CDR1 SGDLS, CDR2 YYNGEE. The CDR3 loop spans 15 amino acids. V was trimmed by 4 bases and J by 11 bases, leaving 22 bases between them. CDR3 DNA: TGTGCCAGCAGCACCCGACAAGAAGCTAGGGATAAGCAGTTCTTC. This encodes CASSTRQEARDKQFF.

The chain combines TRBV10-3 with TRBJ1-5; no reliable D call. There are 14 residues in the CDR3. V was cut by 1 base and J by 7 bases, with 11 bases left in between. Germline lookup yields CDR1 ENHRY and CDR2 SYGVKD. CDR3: CAISELSDRQPQHF. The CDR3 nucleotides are TGTGCCATCAGTGAGTTATCGGACCGCCAGCCCCAGCATTTT.

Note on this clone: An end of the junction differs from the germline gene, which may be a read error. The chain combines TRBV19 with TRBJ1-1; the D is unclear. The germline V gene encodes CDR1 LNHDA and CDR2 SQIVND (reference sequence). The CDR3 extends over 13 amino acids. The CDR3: CASSIEINTEAFF. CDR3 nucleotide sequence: TGTGCCAGTAGCATAGAGATAAACACTGAAGCTTTCTTT.

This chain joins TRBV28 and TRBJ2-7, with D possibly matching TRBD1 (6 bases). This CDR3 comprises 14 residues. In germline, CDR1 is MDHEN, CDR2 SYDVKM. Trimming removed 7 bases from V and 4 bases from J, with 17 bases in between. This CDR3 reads CASTPISDRYEQYF. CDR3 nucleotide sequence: TGTGCCAGCACCCCAATATCGGACAGATACGAGCAGTACTTC.

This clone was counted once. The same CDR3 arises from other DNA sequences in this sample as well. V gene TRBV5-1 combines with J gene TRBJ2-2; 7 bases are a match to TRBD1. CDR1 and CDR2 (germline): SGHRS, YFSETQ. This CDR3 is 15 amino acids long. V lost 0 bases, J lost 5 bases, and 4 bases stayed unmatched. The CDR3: CASSLGTGVTGELFF. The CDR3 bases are TGCGCCAGCAGCTTGGGGACAGGAGTTACCGGGGAGCTGTTTTTT.

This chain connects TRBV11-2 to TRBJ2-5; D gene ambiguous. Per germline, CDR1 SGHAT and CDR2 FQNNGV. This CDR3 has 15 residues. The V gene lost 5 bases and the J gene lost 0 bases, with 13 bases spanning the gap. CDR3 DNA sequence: TGTGCCAGCAGCCAAGGGCAGCTTAACCAAGAGACCCAGTACTTC. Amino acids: CASSQGQLNQETQYF.

CDR3 region: CASGQLGISTDTQYF. The CDR3 nucleotides are TGTGCCAGCGGGCAGTTAGGGATTAGCACAGATACGCAGTATTTT. The rearrangement uses TRBV6-5 and TRBJ2-3; no clear D. This CDR3 has 15 residues. Trimming stripped 8 bases from V and 0 bases from J, with 15 bases between. Germline V gene sequence: CDR1 MNHEY, CDR2 SVGAGI.

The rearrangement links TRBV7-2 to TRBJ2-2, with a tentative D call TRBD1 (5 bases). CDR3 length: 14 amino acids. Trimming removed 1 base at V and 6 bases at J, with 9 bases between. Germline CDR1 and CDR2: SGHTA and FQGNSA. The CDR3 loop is CASSLGTGSGELFF. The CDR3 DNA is TGTGCCAGCAGCTTAGGTACAGGTTCCGGGGAGCTGTTTTTT.

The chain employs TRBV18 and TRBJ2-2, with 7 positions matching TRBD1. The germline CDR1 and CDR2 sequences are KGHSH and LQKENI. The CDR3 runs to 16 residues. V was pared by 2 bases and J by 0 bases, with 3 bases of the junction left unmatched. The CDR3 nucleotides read TGTGCCAGCTCACCATTCGGGACAGCGAACACCGGGGAGCTGTTTTTT. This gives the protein CASSPFGTANTGELFF.

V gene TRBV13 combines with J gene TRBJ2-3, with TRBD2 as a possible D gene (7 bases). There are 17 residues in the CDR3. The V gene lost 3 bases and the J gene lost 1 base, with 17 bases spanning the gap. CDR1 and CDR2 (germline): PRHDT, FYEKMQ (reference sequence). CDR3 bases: TGTGCCAGCAGCTTCCGAGTGGGGGGGGCAGGCACAGATACGCAGTATTTT. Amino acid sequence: CASSFRVGGAGTDTQYF.

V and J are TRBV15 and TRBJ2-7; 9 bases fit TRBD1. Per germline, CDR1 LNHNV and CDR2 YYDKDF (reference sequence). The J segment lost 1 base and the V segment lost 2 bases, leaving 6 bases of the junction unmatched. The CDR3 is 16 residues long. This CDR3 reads CATSRHPGQGSYEQYF. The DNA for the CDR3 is TGTGCCACCAGCAGACATCCGGGACAGGGATCCTACGAGCAGTACTTC.

CDR3 nucleotides: TGTGCCTACCCCTCGTCCTCTAACTATGGCTACACCTTC. This gives the protein CAYPSSSNYGYTF. V gene TRBV30 combines with J gene TRBJ1-2; D gene ambiguous. The CDR3 is 13 amino acids. The germline V gene encodes CDR1 GTSNPN and CDR2 SVGIG (reference sequence). The V end lost 7 bases, the J end lost 0 bases, and 12 bases lay between the germline ends. Combining the CDR3 with reference TRBV30 and TRBJ1-2 gives the whole variable domain SQTIHQWPATLVQPVGSPLSLECTVEGTSNPNLYWYRQAAGRGLQLLFYSVGIGQISSEVPQNLSASRPQDRQFILSSKKLLLSDSGFYLCAYPSSSNYGYTFGSGTRLTVV.

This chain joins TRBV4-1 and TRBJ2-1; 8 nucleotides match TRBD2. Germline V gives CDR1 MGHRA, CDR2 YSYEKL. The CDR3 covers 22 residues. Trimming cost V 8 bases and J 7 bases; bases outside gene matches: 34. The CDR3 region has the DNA TGCGCCAGCGATAACTCAGGGTTTGGGGCCAGCGGGAGATCCCCGCACGTAAATGAGCAGTTCTTC. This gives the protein CASDNSGFGASGRSPHVNEQFF.

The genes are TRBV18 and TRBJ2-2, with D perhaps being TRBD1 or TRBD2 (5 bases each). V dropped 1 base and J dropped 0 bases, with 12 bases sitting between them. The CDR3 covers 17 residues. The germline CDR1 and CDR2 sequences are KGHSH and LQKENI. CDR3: CASSPLGGGANTGELFF. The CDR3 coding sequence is TGTGCCAGCTCACCACTTGGGGGTGGTGCGAACACCGGGGAGCTGTTTTTT.

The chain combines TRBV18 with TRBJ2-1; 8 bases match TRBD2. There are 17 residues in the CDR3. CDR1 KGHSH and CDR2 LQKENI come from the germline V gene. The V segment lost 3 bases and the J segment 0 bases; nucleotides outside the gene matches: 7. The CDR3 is CASSPSGDFSSYNEQFF. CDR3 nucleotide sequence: TGTGCCAGCTCACCTAGCGGGGACTTTAGCTCCTACAATGAGCAGTTCTTC.

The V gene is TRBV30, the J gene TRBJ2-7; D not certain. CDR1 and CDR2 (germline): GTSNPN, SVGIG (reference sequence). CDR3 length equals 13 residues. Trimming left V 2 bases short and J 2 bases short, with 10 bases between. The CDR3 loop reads CAWSPDGPYEQYF. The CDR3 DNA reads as TGTGCCTGGAGTCCGGACGGTCCCTACGAGCAGTACTTC.

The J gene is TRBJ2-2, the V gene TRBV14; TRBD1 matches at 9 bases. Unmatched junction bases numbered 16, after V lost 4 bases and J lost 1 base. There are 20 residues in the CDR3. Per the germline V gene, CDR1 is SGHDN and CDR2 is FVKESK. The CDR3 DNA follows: TGTGCCAGCAGCCGCGACCGTGGGACAGGGTACGCTCTGAACACCGGGGAGCTGTTTTTT. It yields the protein CASSRDRGTGYALNTGELFF. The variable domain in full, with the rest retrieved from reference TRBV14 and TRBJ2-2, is EAGVTQFPSHSVIEKGQTVTLRCDPISGHDNLYWYRRVMGKEIKFLLHFVKESKQDESGMPNNRFLAERTGGTYSTLKVQPAELEDSGVYFCASSRDRGTGYALNTGELFFGEGSRLTVL.

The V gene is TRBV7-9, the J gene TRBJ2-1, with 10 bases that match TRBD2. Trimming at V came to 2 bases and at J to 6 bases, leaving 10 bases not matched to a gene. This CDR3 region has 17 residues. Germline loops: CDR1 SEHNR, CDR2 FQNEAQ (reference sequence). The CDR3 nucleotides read TGTGCCAGCAGCTTATGGTCTAGCGGGAGCGTCGTCAATGAGCAGTTCTTC. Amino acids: CASSLWSSGSVVNEQFF. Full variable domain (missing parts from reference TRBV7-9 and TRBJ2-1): DTGVSQNPRHKITKRGQNVTFRCDPISEHNRLYWYRQTLGQGPEFLTYFQNEAQLEKSRLLSDRFSAERPKGSFSTLEIQRTEQGDSAMYLCASSLWSSGSVVNEQFFGPGTRLTVL.

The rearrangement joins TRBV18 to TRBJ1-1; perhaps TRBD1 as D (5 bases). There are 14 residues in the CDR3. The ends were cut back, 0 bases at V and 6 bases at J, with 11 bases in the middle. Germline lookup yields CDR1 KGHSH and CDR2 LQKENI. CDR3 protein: CASSPPGRGAEAFF. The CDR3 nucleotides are TGTGCCAGCTCACCACCCGGGAGGGGCGCTGAAGCTTTCTTT. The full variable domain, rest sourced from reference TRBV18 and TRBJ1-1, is NAGVMQNPRHLVRRRGQEARLRCSPMKGHSHVYWYRQLPEEGLKFMVYLQKENIIDESGMPKERFSAEFPKEGPSILRIQQVVRGDSAAYFCASSPPGRGAEAFFGQGTRLTVV.

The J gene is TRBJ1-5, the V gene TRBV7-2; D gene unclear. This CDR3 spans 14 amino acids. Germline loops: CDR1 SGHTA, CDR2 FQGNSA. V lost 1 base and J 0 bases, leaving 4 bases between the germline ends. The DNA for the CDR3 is TGTGCCAGCAGCTTAGTCGATAGCAATCAGCCCCAGCATTTT. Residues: CASSLVDSNQPQHF. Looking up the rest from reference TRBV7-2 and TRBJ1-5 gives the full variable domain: GAGVSQSPSNKVTEKGKDVELRCDPISGHTALYWYRQSLGQGLEFLIYFQGNSAPDKSGLPSDRFSAERTGGSVSTLTIQRTQQEDSAVYLCASSLVDSNQPQHFGDGTRLSIL.

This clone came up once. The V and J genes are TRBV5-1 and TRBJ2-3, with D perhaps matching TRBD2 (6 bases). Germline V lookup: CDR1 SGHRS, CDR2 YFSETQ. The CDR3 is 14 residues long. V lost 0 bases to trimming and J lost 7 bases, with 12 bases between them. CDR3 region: CASSLAYGDYTQYF. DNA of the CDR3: TGCGCCAGCAGCTTGGCTTATGGGGACTATACGCAGTATTTT.